This TCR beta chain is drawn from a study of cytomegalovirus exposure and HLA in healthy donors. Study-level findings and limits: Researchers counted 164 TCR beta chains as cytomegalovirus-associated.

With regard to this clone: Its antigen is undetermined.

Germline-derived CDR1 and CDR2 are ENHRY and SYGVKD. The CDR3 totals 14 residues. With V trimmed by 3 bases and J by 6 bases, 3 bases remained unmatched. Primers: 60 Vbeta forward and 13 Jbeta reverse. Profiled with immunoSEQ multiplex PCR; TCRdb holds only in-frame clones, not every one. The table lists 120,000 or so clones, over 8.5% of them singletons, with approximately 6.4% in the top ten. The gene calls are TRBV10-3 and TRBJ1-2, with TRBD1 matching over 11 bases. This clonotype originated in a woman aged 40 to 50 in good health and CMV-seropositive. Source material: PBMCs. The CDR3 spells CAISDRTGGDGYTF. The CDR3, as DNA: TGTGCCATCAGTGATCGGACAGGGGGCGATGGCTACACCTTC.